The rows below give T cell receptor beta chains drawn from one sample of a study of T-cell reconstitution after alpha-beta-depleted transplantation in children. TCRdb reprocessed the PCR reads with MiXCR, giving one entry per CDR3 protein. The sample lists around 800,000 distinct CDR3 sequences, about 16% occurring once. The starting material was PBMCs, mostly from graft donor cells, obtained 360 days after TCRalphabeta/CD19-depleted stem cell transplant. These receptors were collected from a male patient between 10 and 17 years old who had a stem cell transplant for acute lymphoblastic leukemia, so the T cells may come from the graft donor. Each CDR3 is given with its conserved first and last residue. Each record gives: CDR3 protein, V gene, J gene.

CASSIPPHQRMAFF	TRBV19	TRBJ1-1
CASLLGTSGPRTYNEQFF	TRBV21-1	TRBJ2-1
CASTLRQGRANTEAFF	TRBV5-1	TRBJ1-1
CASRPMTAHEQYF	TRBV5-1	TRBJ2-7
CASLNAAPAADTQYF	TRBV12-3/TRBV12-4	TRBJ2-3
CASSQSAGVNTEAFF	TRBV4-1	TRBJ1-1
CASERGRGIEQFF	TRBV19	TRBJ2-1
CASSLGLQGLAYEQYF	TRBV13	TRBJ2-7
CATLQENTGELFF	TRBV2	TRBJ2-2
CASSRSANTQYF	TRBV12-3/TRBV12-4	TRBJ2-3
CASSLGERSGANVLTF	TRBV12-3/TRBV12-4	TRBJ2-6
CASSLDPVSPLHF	TRBV5-1	TRBJ1-6
CASSERGGDNEQFF	TRBV25-1	TRBJ2-1
CASSPPAAGGLLSYF	TRBV2	TRBJ2-5
CASSLFASGRAGGTDTQYF	TRBV7-8	TRBJ2-3
CASSLVGSPVSGNTIYF	TRBV5-1	TRBJ1-3
CASSQEVWTGIPDTQYF	TRBV3-1	TRBJ2-3
CSVELSGRASTGELFF	TRBV29-1	TRBJ2-2
CASSPDRDRLGDTQYF	TRBV5-1	TRBJ2-3
CASSSGPTGKEAFF	TRBV5-6	TRBJ1-1
CATSDLGQRYNYGYTF	TRBV24-1	TRBJ1-2
CASSIDQLQSYNEQFF	TRBV19	TRBJ2-1
CATSRSGGGGELFF	TRBV24-1	TRBJ2-2
CASSFSGTSGENEQFF	TRBV11-1	TRBJ2-1
CASSKRGSTEAFF	TRBV19	TRBJ1-1
CASSPRLAGGTYEQYF	TRBV11-2	TRBJ2-7
CASSSTGTSEDTQYF	TRBV5-1	TRBJ2-3
CSVEDWDRGDEQYF	TRBV29-1	TRBJ2-7
CASSLNLAGGQNF	TRBV13	TRBJ2-3
CASIETLMNTEAFF	TRBV5-1	TRBJ1-1
CASTGGLAGLEQYF	TRBV12-3/TRBV12-4	TRBJ2-7
CASTKGTGGGYEQYF	TRBV12-3/TRBV12-4	TRBJ2-7
CASSFLEGLGYEQYF	TRBV12-3/TRBV12-4	TRBJ2-7
CSESRALLESDTEAFF	TRBV20-1	TRBJ1-1
CASSSLAGVYYEQYF	TRBV28	TRBJ2-7
CASSRDYSGNTIYF	TRBV9	TRBJ1-3
CASSSGTGGLAGQYF	TRBV27	TRBJ2-7
CASSGKGLDLPNEQFF	TRBV5-1	TRBJ2-1
CASSLTPRTSGTNEQFF	TRBV7-3	TRBJ2-1
CASGISGTRHGYTF	TRBV12-5	TRBJ1-2
CASSSHPGQGAGVRELFF	TRBV6-5	TRBJ2-2
CASHYRGQGASPLHF	TRBV12-3/TRBV12-4	TRBJ1-6
CATSGGGRAAIDEQFF	TRBV24-1	TRBJ2-1
CASSPRGDLYQETQYF	TRBV18	TRBJ2-5
CSARGVDRGVYQPQHF	TRBV20-1	TRBJ1-5
CASSQGILGAGELFF	TRBV4-1	TRBJ2-2
CASSFSPRNTYEQYF	TRBV27	TRBJ2-7
CASSTDYEQYF	TRBV18	TRBJ2-7
CASSQYESVTDTQYF	TRBV14	TRBJ2-3
CASSSPRQGAEDF	TRBV12-3/TRBV12-4	TRBJ2-7
CSARDDRSSYEQYF	TRBV20-1	TRBJ2-7
CASSSTRQGSSYEQYF	TRBV27	TRBJ2-7
CASSSWDSFYEQYF	TRBV7-8	TRBJ2-7
CSVEQSTDTQYF	TRBV29-1	TRBJ2-3
CASSYQGYEQFF	TRBV4-1	TRBJ2-1
CASSEGEMNTEAFF	TRBV6-1	TRBJ1-1
CASSHGTFTEAFF	TRBV3-1	TRBJ1-1